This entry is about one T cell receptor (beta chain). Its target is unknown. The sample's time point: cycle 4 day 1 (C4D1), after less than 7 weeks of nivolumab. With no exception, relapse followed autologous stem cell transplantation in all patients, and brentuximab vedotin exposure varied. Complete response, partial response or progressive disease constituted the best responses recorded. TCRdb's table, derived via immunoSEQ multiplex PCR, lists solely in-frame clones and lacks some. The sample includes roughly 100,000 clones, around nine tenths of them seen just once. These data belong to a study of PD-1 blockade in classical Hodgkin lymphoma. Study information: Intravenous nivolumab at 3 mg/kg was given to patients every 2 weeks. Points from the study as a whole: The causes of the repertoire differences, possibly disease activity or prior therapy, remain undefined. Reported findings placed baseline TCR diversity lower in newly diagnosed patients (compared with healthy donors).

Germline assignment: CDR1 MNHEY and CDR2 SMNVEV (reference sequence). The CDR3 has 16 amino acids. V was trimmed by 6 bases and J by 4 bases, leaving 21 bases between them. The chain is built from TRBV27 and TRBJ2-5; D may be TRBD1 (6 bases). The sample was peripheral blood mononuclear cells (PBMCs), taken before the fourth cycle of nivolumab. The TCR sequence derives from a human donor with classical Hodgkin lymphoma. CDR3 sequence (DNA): TGTGCCAGCAGCGCCGGATTGGGGGCGACGGGAGAGACCCAGTACTTC. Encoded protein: CASSAGLGATGETQYF.